One and the same sample provided the 28 T cell receptor beta chains below, sequenced in a study of blood T cell repertoires in COVID-19. Using immunoSEQ multiplex PCR, the repertoire was profiled, and TCRdb retains in-frame clones only, with some absent. The top ten clones hold less than 3.5% of a sample with about 160,000 clones, 65% to 90% of them seen once. The sequenced sample was peripheral blood. Source of these receptors: a man aged 70 or older with acute or convalescent COVID-19.

The chain combines TRBV5-1 with TRBJ2-2; maybe TRBD2 (5 bases). The CDR3 spans 14 residues. Germline CDR1 reads SGHRS; CDR2 reads YFSETQ. V gave up 6 bases and J gave up 1 base, with 10 bases separating them. CDR3 coding DNA: TGCGCCAGCACCCGGACTGAGAACACCGGGGAGCTGTTTTTT. Encoded protein: CASTRTENTGELFF.

V gene TRBV19 combines with J gene TRBJ2-1; TRBD2 matches at 11 bases. Germline V lookup: CDR1 LNHDA, CDR2 SQIVND (reference sequence). Trimming took 0 bases from V and 6 from J; bases not matched to a gene: 4. The CDR3 length is 16 residues. The CDR3 DNA follows: TGTGCCAGTAGTATAGATGGGACTAGCGGAAGCAATGAGCAGTTCTTC. This codes for CASSIDGTSGSNEQFF.

This clone came up a few times. CDR3 bases: TGTGCCAGCAGCCAAGCGAGTGCTGAGGGTAGTGAAAAACTGTTTTTT. Translating it yields CASSQASAEGSEKLFF. The chain couples TRBV4-2 to TRBJ1-4, with D unclear. Germline values: CDR1 LGHNA, CDR2 YNFKEQ. The V gene lost 1 base and the J gene lost 7 bases, with 16 bases spanning the gap. There are 16 residues in the CDR3.

This chain uses TRBV11-2 with TRBJ2-7; D uncertain. The CDR3 has 14 residues. Per germline, CDR1 SGHAT and CDR2 FQNNGV. The germline V and J ends were trimmed by 5 bases and 2 bases, with 13 bases remaining between them. Here the CDR3 reads CASSQGPGAYEQYF. The CDR3 bases are TGTGCCAGCAGCCAAGGCCCCGGAGCCTACGAGCAGTACTTC.

V gene TRBV7-2 combines with J gene TRBJ2-3; 7 bases line up with TRBD2. Germline trimming cut 3 bases from V and 4 bases from J; bases unmatched to any gene: 7. The CDR3 sequence is 15 residues long. Germline lookup yields CDR1 SGHTA and CDR2 FQGNSA. CDR3 in DNA: TGTGCCAGCAGCTTCTTGCGGGAGAGTCCAGATACGCAGTATTTT. It translates to CASSFLRESPDTQYF.

The gene calls are TRBV19 and TRBJ2-1, with TRBD2 as a possible D gene (5 bases). The CDR3 spans 14 residues. The germline V gene encodes CDR1 LNHDA and CDR2 SQIVND (reference sequence). Trimming removed 7 bases at V and 9 bases at J, with 19 bases between. The DNA for the CDR3 is TGTGCCAGTACCACCAGTAGTTTTGGAGGTGAGCAGTTCTTC. Translating gives CASTTSSFGGEQFF. Supplemented by reference TRBV19 and TRBJ2-1, the full variable domain reads DGGITQSPKYLFRKEGQNVTLSCEQNLNHDAMYWYRQDPGQGLRLIYYSQIVNDFQKGDIAEGYSVSREKKESFPLTVTSAQKNPTAFYLCASTTSSFGGEQFFGPGTRLTVL.

The CDR3 nucleotides read TGTGCCAGCAGCCCAAGTGGTGCGGGAGGGTTCTATGAGCAGTTCTTC. This gives the protein CASSPSGAGGFYEQFF. V and J are TRBV9 and TRBJ2-1; 9 bases map to TRBD2. Trimming took 4 bases from V and 8 from J; bases not matched to a gene: 13. Germline V gene data show CDR1 as SGDLS and CDR2 as YYNGEE. The CDR3 runs to 16 residues.

This clone was detected only a few times. V gene TRBV27 combines with J gene TRBJ1-1; D possibly corresponds to TRBD1 (6 bases). V was shortened by 5 bases and J by 1 base, with 14 bases between the two germline ends. Germline CDR1 is MNHEY and CDR2 is SMNVEV (reference sequence). The CDR3 spans 15 residues. The CDR3 DNA reads as TGTGCCAGCAGTCCTCTGGGGGACACGAACACTGAAGCTTTCTTT. It encodes CASSPLGDTNTEAFF.

This chain links TRBV7-6 with TRBJ2-5; 13 bases match TRBD2. Germline V gene data show CDR1 as SGHVS and CDR2 as FNYEAQ. The V gene end was trimmed by 1 base and the J gene end by 2 bases; junction bases not matched to a gene: 1. This CDR3 has 16 residues. The CDR3, as DNA: TGTGCCAGCAGCTTAGGGGGACTAGCGGGACAAGAGACCCAGTACTTC. The encoded protein is CASSLGGLAGQETQYF.

CDR3 coding DNA: TGTGCCAGCAGTTACTCGTTTGCCGGGACAGGTGAACCTGAAGCTTTCTTT. The encoded protein is CASSYSFAGTGEPEAFF. The chain carries TRBV6-2 or TRBV6-3 and TRBJ1-1; 8 bases match TRBD1. The germline CDR1 and CDR2 sequences are MNHEY and SVGEGT. The CDR3 is 17 residues long. V shed 0 bases, J shed 6 bases, and the junction held 12 bases outside the gene matches.

The chain links TRBV6-5 to TRBJ1-2; 9 nucleotides agree with TRBD1. The germline gives CDR1 MNHEY, CDR2 SVGAGI. Trimming cost V 0 bases and J 8 bases; bases outside gene matches: 7. The CDR3 is 15 amino acids. This CDR3 is CASSYSWGTGQGYTF. In DNA, the CDR3 is TGTGCCAGCAGTTACTCGTGGGGGACAGGGCAGGGCTACACCTTC.

The chain carries TRBV2 and TRBJ2-1, with 9 bases that match TRBD2. This CDR3 is built from 14 residues. Trimming took 7 bases from V and 6 from J; bases not matched to a gene: 7. Germline assignment: CDR1 SNHLY and CDR2 FYNNEI. CDR3: CASTERGLANEQFF. DNA of the CDR3: TGTGCCAGCACCGAAAGGGGACTAGCCAATGAGCAGTTCTTC.

V and J are TRBV19 and TRBJ2-1, with TRBD2 matching 13 bases. V was pared by 4 bases and J by 4 bases, with 10 bases of the junction left unmatched. The CDR3 is 18 amino acids. Germline CDR1 reads LNHDA; CDR2 reads SQIVND (reference sequence). The CDR3 is CASSTPSPGLAGYNEQFF. The DNA of the CDR3 is TGTGCCAGTAGTACGCCGTCACCGGGACTAGCGGGATACAATGAGCAGTTCTTC. Drawing the rest from reference TRBV19 and TRBJ2-1, the complete variable domain is DGGITQSPKYLFRKEGQNVTLSCEQNLNHDAMYWYRQDPGQGLRLIYYSQIVNDFQKGDIAEGYSVSREKKESFPLTVTSAQKNPTAFYLCASSTPSPGLAGYNEQFFGPGTRLTVL.

The chain uses TRBV7-6 and TRBJ2-7, with 8 bases lining up with TRBD1. After removal of 2 bases from V and 4 bases from J, the junction contained 4 bases not matched to a gene. Germline-derived CDR1 and CDR2 are SGHVS and FNYEAQ. The CDR3 covers 14 residues. DNA of the CDR3: TGTGCCAGCAGCTTATCGGACAGGGCGTACGAGCAGTACTTC. It is translated as CASSLSDRAYEQYF.

The J gene is TRBJ2-7, the V gene TRBV13; tentative D call: TRBD2 (5 bases). Germline V gene lookup returns CDR1 PRHDT and CDR2 FYEKMQ (reference sequence). The CDR3 covers 17 residues. The V gene lost 0 bases and the J gene lost 0 bases, with 15 bases spanning the gap. In nucleotides, the CDR3 is TGTGCCAGCAGCTTAGGCTGGTCAGCGGAGAGCTCCTACGAGCAGTACTTC. Its translation is CASSLGWSAESSYEQYF.

The chain uses TRBV4-3 and TRBJ2-3, with D possibly being TRBD1 (6 bases). The CDR3 spans 15 residues. Germline CDR1 and CDR2: LGHNA and YSLEER. Trimming took 4 bases from V and 3 from J, leaving 14 bases between them. In nucleotides, the CDR3 is TGCGCCAGCAGCCGCGGACAGCAGTTAACAGATACGCAGTATTTT. Translating gives CASSRGQQLTDTQYF.

This chain links TRBV27 with TRBJ2-2, with TRBD2 as a possible D gene (6 bases). This CDR3 has 18 amino acids. Between the trimmed V and J ends, which lost 3 bases and 0 bases, there was a span of 17 bases. CDR1 and CDR2 from the germline V gene are MNHEY and SMNVEV (reference sequence). The chain's CDR3 is CASSFLTGTPANTGELFF. The CDR3 DNA is TGTGCCAGCAGTTTTCTTACCGGGACTCCCGCGAACACCGGGGAGCTGTTTTTT.

The chain joins TRBV5-5 to TRBJ1-2; tentatively, D is TRBD1 (5 bases). This CDR3 contains 14 residues. Trimming took off 0 bases at V and 7 bases at J, with 13 bases between the two ends. Germline V lookup: CDR1 SGHKS, CDR2 YYEKEE (reference sequence). Written as DNA, the CDR3 is TGTGCCAGCAGCTTGGCCCAGGGATCCCTTGGCTACACCTTC. It encodes CASSLAQGSLGYTF.

This clone was seen a few times. This sequence joins TRBV7-9 and TRBJ2-1, with TRBD1 as a possible D gene (6 bases). With 1 base removed from V and 9 bases from J, the gap between germline ends came to 10 bases. CDR3 length: 13 residues. Germline V gene sequence: CDR1 SEHNR, CDR2 FQNEAQ (reference sequence). CDR3 loop: CASSLVRDTEQFF. CDR3 in DNA: TGTGCCAGCAGCTTAGTTAGGGACACTGAGCAGTTCTTC. Drawing the rest from reference TRBV7-9 and TRBJ2-1, the complete variable domain is DTGVSQNPRHKITKRGQNVTFRCDPISEHNRLYWYRQTLGQGPEFLTYFQNEAQLEKSRLLSDRFSAERPKGSFSTLEIQRTEQGDSAMYLCASSLVRDTEQFFGPGTRLTVL.

This clone was observed a few times. This sequence joins TRBV28 and TRBJ1-2; D perhaps matches TRBD1 (5 bases). CDR1 and CDR2 from the germline V gene are MDHEN and SYDVKM. CDR3 length equals 12 residues. The V end was cut by 6 bases, the J end by 7 bases, with 12 bases between. The CDR3 region has the DNA TGTGCCAGCAGGTCCTCAGGGTTTGGCTACACCTTC. This gives the protein CASRSSGFGYTF.

This chain uses TRBV24-1 with TRBJ2-3; 9 nucleotides agree with TRBD2. J lost 1 base, V lost 3 bases, and 7 bases had no gene match. There are 17 residues in the CDR3. The germline V gene has CDR1 KGHDR and CDR2 SFDVKD. CDR3 in amino acids: CATSDVAGVTGTDTQYF. The DNA for the CDR3 is TGTGCCACCAGTGATGTAGCGGGAGTGACTGGCACAGATACGCAGTATTTT.

This chain uses TRBV28 with TRBJ2-7; TRBD2 aligns across 7 bases. Germline loops: CDR1 MDHEN, CDR2 SYDVKM. Trimming removed 4 bases from V and 3 bases from J; junction bases left unmatched: 15. This CDR3 spans 17 amino acids. CDR3 sequence: CASSYNSGTNDNYEQYF. The CDR3 DNA is TGTGCCAGCAGTTATAATTCCGGGACTAACGACAACTACGAGCAGTACTTC.

The DNA of the CDR3 is TGTGCCAGCACCACAGGCTCCTACGAGCAGTACTTC. Its translation is CASTTGSYEQYF. This chain links TRBV28 with TRBJ2-7; TRBD1 might be the D (5 bases). V was shortened by 7 bases and J by 0 bases, with 7 bases between the two germline ends. The length of the CDR3 is 12 residues. Germline V gene sequence: CDR1 MDHEN, CDR2 SYDVKM.

V and J are TRBV7-3 and TRBJ2-1, with D unresolved. V lost 5 bases and J lost 0, with 11 bases in between. The CDR3 sequence is 15 residues long. The germline CDR1 and CDR2 sequences are SGHTA and FQGTGA. The CDR3 spells CASSQQSSSYNEQFF. The CDR3 bases are TGTGCCAGCAGCCAACAGAGCAGCTCCTACAATGAGCAGTTCTTC.

The chain's CDR3 is CATTQGYGDTQYF. Here the CDR3 DNA reads TGTGCCACCACACAGGGTTACGGAGATACGCAGTATTTT. The chain couples TRBV6-1 to TRBJ2-3, with D tentatively TRBD1 (6 bases). CDR3 size: 13 residues. Germline CDR1 reads MNHNS; CDR2 reads SASEGT. V lost 10 bases, J lost 5 bases, and 16 bases lay in between.

The rearrangement joins TRBV23-1 to TRBJ2-1, with 14 bases aligning to TRBD2. TRBV23-1 is known as an ORF, though its function is uncertain. The ends lost 4 bases at V and 15 bases at J; junction bases unmatched: 8. There are 14 residues in the CDR3. In nucleotides, the CDR3 is TGCGCCAGCAGTCGACGGACTAGCGGGGGGAATAGGTTCTTC. Its protein product is CASSRRTSGGNRFF.

CDR3 nucleotide sequence: TGCGCCAGCAGCCAAGACTATCTCGTGGGGGGACTCAGGACCGTAAACACCGGGGAGCTGTTTTTT. It codes for CASSQDYLVGGLRTVNTGELFF. The chain uses TRBV4-3 and TRBJ2-2; tentatively, D is TRBD2 (6 bases). The CDR3 has 22 amino acids. Trimming left V 0 bases short and J 2 bases short, with 28 bases between. Germline V gene data show CDR1 as LGHNA and CDR2 as YSLEER.

This chain joins TRBV19 and TRBJ2-2; 14 bases are shared with TRBD2. CDR1 and CDR2 (germline): LNHDA, SQIVND (reference sequence). J was trimmed by 4 bases and V by 4 bases; bases with no gene match: 11. This CDR3 is built from 19 residues. The CDR3 spells CASSTPPGTSGRVTGELFF. CDR3 nucleotides: TGTGCCAGTAGTACTCCCCCCGGGACTAGCGGGAGAGTCACCGGGGAGCTGTTTTTT.